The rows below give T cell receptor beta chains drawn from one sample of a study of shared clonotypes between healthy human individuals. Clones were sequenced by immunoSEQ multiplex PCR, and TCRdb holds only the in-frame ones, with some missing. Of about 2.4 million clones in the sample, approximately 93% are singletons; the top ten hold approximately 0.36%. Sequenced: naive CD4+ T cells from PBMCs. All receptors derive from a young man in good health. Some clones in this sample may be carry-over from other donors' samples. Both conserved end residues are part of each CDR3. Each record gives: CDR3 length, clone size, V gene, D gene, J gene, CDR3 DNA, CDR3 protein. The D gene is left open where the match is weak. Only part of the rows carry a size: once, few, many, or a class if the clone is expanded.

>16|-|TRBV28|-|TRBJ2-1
TGTGCCAGCAGGTCCCTTAATAGCGGATCCTACAATGAGCAGTTCTTC
CASRSLNSGSYNEQFF
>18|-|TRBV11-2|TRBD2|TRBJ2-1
TGTGCCAGCAGCTTAGTGAATCGAGCGGGAGGCGTGTACAATGAGCAGTTCTTC
CASSLVNRAGGVYNEQFF
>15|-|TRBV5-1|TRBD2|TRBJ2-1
TGCGCCAGCAGCTTGGAGGCAACCGGGGGGAGTGAGCAGTTCTTC
CASSLEATGGSEQFF
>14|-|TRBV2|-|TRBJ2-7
TGTGCCAGCAGTGTGGCTTGGGGGCCCTACGAGCAGTACTTC
CASSVAWGPYEQYF
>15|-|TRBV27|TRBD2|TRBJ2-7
TGTGCCAGCAGATCTTCGGGACTAGGTTCCTACGAGCAGTACTTC
CASRSSGLGSYEQYF
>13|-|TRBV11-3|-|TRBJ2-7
TGTGCCAGCAGCTTACAGGGTACCCACGAGCAGTACTTC
CASSLQGTHEQYF
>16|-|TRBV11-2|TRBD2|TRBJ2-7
TGTGCCAGCAGCTTAGGATCGCTAGCGGTTCCCTACGAGCAGTACTTC
CASSLGSLAVPYEQYF
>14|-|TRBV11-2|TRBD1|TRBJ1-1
TGTGCCAGCAGCCCGCAGGGGGCGGGCACTGAAGCTTTCTTT
CASSPQGAGTEAFF
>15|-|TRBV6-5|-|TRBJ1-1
TGTGCCAGCAGCCCGGGAAGCCTGAGAAACACTGAAGCTTTCTTT
CASSPGSLRNTEAFF
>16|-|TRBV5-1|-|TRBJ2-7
TGCGCCAGCAGCTTGGCGGGGCGGGGACCTACGAGTATACAGTACTTC
CASSLAGRGPTSIQYF
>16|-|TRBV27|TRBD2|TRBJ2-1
TGTGCCAGCAGTTCCATACTAGCGTTAACCTACAATGAGCAGTTCTTC
CASSSILALTYNEQFF
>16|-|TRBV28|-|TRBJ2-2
TGTGCCAGCAGTTGGACAGTACCATCGAACACCGGGGAGCTGTTTTTT
CASSWTVPSNTGELFF
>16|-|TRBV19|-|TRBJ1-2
TGTGCCAGTAGGTATGATAGGACAGCACCGACCTATGGCTACACCTTC
CASRYDRTAPTYGYTF
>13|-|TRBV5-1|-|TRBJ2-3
TGCGCCAGCAGCTCGCAGACCACAGATACGCAGTATTTT
CASSSQTTDTQYF
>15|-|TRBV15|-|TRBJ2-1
TGTGCCACCAGCGCGGACGTAGGGTCCTACAATGAGCAGTTCTTC
CATSADVGSYNEQFF
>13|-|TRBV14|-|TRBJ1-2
TGTGCCAGCAGCCAAGTACGTACTCAGGGCTACACCTTC
CASSQVRTQGYTF
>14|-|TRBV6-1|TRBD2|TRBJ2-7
TGTGCCAGCAGTGATAGCGGGAGGGCCTACGAGCAGTACTTC
CASSDSGRAYEQYF
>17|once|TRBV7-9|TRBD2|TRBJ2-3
TGTGCCAGCAGCGGGAGGTCGGCTAGCGGGAACACAGATACGCAGTATTTT
CASSGRSASGNTDTQYF
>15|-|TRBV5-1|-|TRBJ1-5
TGCGCCAGCAGCGAATCCGGGACAACCTACCAGCCCCAGCATTTT
CASSESGTTYQPQHF
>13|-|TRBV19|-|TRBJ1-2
TGTGCCAGTAGTATAGATCACGGCTATGGCTACACCTTC
CASSIDHGYGYTF
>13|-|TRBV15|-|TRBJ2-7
TGTGCCACCAGCAGCTACAGAGAGTACGAGCAGTACTTC
CATSSYREYEQYF
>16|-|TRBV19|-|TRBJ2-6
TGTGCCAGTAGTATCAGACAGCCCTCTGGGGCCAACGTCCTGACTTTC
CASSIRQPSGANVLTF
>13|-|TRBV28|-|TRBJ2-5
TGTGCCAGCAGTACCCCTGGAGGAGAGACCCAGTACTTC
CASSTPGGETQYF
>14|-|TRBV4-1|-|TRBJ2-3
TGCGCCAGCAGCCAAGTTGGGGGGAAGGATACGCAGTATTTT
CASSQVGGKDTQYF
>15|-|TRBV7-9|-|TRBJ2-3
TGTGCCAGCAGCTTAGCTCAGGGGCGAGCAGATACGCAGTATTTT
CASSLAQGRADTQYF
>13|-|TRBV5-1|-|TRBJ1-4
TGCGCCAGCAACAAGGGGGCTAATGAAAAACTGTTTTTT
CASNKGANEKLFF
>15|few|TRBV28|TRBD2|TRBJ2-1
TGTGCCAGCAGTTTAGCGGGAGGGCGCTACAATGAGCAGTTCTTC
CASSLAGGRYNEQFF
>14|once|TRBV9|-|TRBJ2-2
TGTGCCAGCAGCGTAGTCGAGGGCACCGGGGAGCTGTTTTTT
CASSVVEGTGELFF
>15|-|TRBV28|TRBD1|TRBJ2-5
TGTGCCAGCAGTGCGGGGGACAGGGGGAGGGAGACCCAGTACTTC
CASSAGDRGRETQYF
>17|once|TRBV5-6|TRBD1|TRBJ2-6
TGTGCCAGCGGCCGGGACAGGGGATACTCTGGGGCCAACGTCCTGACTTTC
CASGRDRGYSGANVLTF
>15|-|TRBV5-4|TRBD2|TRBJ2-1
TGTGCCAGCAGCTTGGGGGGACTAGCGGGAAGTGAGCAGTTCTTC
CASSLGGLAGSEQFF
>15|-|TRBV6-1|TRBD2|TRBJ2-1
TGTGCCAGCAGTGAAGTTCTAGCGGGAGGGAATGAGCAGTTCTTC
CASSEVLAGGNEQFF
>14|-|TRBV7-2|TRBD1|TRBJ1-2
TGTGCCAGCAGTCGACAGGGAGGAGGCTATGGCTACACCTTC
CASSRQGGGYGYTF
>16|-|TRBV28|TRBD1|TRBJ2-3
TGTGCCAGCGCTCGATCGGACAGGGGGCTTTACGGTACGCAGTATTTT
CASARSDRGLYGTQYF
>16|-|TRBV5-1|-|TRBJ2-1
TGCGCCAGCAGCTTGGCAGGCGTGGCATCCTACAATGAGCAGTTCTTC
CASSLAGVASYNEQFF
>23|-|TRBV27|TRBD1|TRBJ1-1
TGTGCCAGCAGTTTTGGACCCAACACATCCTTCAGGGGGCGTATTTGGATGAACACTGAAGCTTTCTTT
CASSFGPNTSFRGRIWMNTEAFF
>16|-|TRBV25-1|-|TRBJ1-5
TGTGCCAGCAGTGATGGAGGTCGCGGGGTCCTCGGGCCCCAGCATTTT
CASSDGGRGVLGPQHF
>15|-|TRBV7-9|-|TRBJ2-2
TGTGCCAGCAGCTTTCGGACCCCCAACACCGGGGAGCTGTTTTTT
CASSFRTPNTGELFF
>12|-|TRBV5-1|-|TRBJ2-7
TGCGCCAGCAGCTTGAGCCATTACGAGCAGTACTTC
CASSLSHYEQYF
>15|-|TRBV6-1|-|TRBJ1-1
TGTGCCATCGAGAGTGAACGGGGAAGGACTACTGAAGCTTTCTTT
CAIESERGRTTEAFF
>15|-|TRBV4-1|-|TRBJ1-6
TGCGCCAGCAGCCATGAAGGACACGATAATTCACCCCTCCACTTT
CASSHEGHDNSPLHF
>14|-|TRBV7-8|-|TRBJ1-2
TGTGCCAGCAGCCCTGAAACGGATCACTATGGCTACACCTTC
CASSPETDHYGYTF
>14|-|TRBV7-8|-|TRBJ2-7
TGTGCCAGCAGCTTAAGAAGCGGAACCTACGAGCAGTACTTC
CASSLRSGTYEQYF
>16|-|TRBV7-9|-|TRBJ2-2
TGTGCCAGCAGCTTAGGCAACAGGGTTTCGCCCGGGGAGCTGTTTTTT
CASSLGNRVSPGELFF
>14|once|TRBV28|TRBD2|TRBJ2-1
TGTGCCAGCACTGATACAGCGGGAGCGGGAGAGCAGTTCTTC
CASTDTAGAGEQFF
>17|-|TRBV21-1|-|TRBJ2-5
TGTGCCAGCAGCAAAGAGGTGGGACTAGCGGGAGAAGAGACCCAGTACTTC
CASSKEVGLAGEETQYF
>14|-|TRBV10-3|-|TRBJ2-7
TGTGCCATCAGTGAGTCCAGGATTGCCTACGAGCAGTACTTC
CAISESRIAYEQYF
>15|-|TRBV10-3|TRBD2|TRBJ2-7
TGTGCCATCAGTGGCTTTTCCAGCGGGGACTACGAGCAGTACTTC
CAISGFSSGDYEQYF
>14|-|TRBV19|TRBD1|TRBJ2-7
TGTGCCAGTAGGTTGACAGGGGGGTCCTACGAGCAGTACTTC
CASRLTGGSYEQYF
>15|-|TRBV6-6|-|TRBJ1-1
TGTGCCAGCGGCCTGACGGCAGGGGTGAACACTGAAGCTTTCTTT
CASGLTAGVNTEAFF
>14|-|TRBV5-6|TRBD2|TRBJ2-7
TGTGCCAGCAGCGTAAGCGGGACGTTCTACGAGCAGTACTTC
CASSVSGTFYEQYF
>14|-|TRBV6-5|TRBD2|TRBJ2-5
TGTGCCAGCAGTTCCACTAGCGGCACCCCCCCCCAGTACTTC
CASSSTSGTPPQYF
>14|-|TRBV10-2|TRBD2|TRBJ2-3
TGCGCCGGTACTAGCGACCGAACTAAAGATACGCAGTATTTT
CAGTSDRTKDTQYF
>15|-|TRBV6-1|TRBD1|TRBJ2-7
TGTGCCAGCAGTGACAGGACAGGGGGACAGTACGAGCAGTACTTC
CASSDRTGGQYEQYF
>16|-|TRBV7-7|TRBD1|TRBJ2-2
TGTGCCAGCAGCCCGGAGACAGGGAAGGCGGCCGGGGAGCTGTTTTTT
CASSPETGKAAGELFF
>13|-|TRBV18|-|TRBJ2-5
TGTGCCAGCTCACCACCTTCAGGGGAGACCCAGTACTTC
CASSPPSGETQYF
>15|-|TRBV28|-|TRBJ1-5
TGTGCCAGCAGTTCCCCAGCGACTAGCAATCAGCCCCAGCATTTT
CASSSPATSNQPQHF